Listed here are 2 T cell receptor beta chains from one sample, sequenced in a study of T cell responses to AZD1222 COVID-19 vaccine. Produced via immunoSEQ multiplex PCR; TCRdb's table is partial and in-frame only. The table includes approximately 90,000 clones, roughly 89% detected once. The input for sequencing was peripheral blood, taken on day 0 of AZD1222 vaccination. Receptors were obtained from an adult in good health.

The CDR3 DNA sequence: TGTGCCAGCAGTTTACTCACTGGGGGGCGAAGTCAGCCCCAGCATTTT. Translation gives CASSLLTGGRSQPQHF. The V call is TRBV28, the J call TRBJ1-5, with D perhaps matching TRBD1 (6 bases). V lost 2 bases to trimming and J lost 6 bases, with 17 bases between them. Germline values: CDR1 MDHEN, CDR2 SYDVKM. The CDR3 consists of 16 residues.

J is TRBJ2-5 and V is TRBV5-4; possible D gene TRBD2, 7 bases. The germline V gene encodes CDR1 SGHNT and CDR2 YYREEE (reference sequence). The CDR3 loop spans 15 amino acids. Deletions cut 2 bases from V and 3 bases from J, with 14 bases between. The CDR3 bases are TGTGCCAGCAGCTTTACCGGGGGGCCCAAAGAGACCCAGTACTTC. This encodes CASSFTGGPKETQYF.